The sequence of this TCR beta chain was determined in a study of blood T cell repertoires in COVID-19. Study-level background: Spain, Italy and the United States supplied samples that represented acute and convalescent COVID-19. The cDNA or gDNA used as material had been derived from T cells, B-cell-depleted T cells, or PBMCs.

The assay was immunoSEQ multiplex PCR, and TCRdb's table has in-frame clones only and misses some. The data show about 120,000 clones, with 75% to 90% seen just once and under 3% held by the top ten. The germline gives CDR1 SGHVS, CDR2 FNYEAQ. Trimming took off 4 bases at V and 1 base at J, with 10 bases between the two ends. This CDR3 has 14 amino acids. The V gene is TRBV7-6, the J gene TRBJ1-1; weak D call: TRBD1 (5 bases). The origin of this receptor is a man younger than 40 with acute or convalescent COVID-19. Input material: peripheral blood. CDR3 nucleotides: TGTGCCAGCAGCTCGATTACAGGGAACACTGAAGCTTTCTTT. This gives the protein CASSSITGNTEAFF.